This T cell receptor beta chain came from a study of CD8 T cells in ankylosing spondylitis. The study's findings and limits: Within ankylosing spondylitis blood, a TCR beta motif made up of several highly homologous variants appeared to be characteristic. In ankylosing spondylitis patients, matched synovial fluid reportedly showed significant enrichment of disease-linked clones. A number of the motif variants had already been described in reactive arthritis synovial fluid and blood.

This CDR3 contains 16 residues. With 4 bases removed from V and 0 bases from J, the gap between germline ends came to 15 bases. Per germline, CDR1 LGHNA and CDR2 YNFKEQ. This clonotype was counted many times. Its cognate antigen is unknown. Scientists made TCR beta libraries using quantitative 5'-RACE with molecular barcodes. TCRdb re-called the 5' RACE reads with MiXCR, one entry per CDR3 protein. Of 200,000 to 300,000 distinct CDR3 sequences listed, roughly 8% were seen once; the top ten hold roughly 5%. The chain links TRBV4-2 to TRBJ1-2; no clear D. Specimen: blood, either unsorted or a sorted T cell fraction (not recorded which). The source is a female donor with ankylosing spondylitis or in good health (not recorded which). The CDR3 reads CASSPIGRDSNYGYTF. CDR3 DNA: TGTGCCAGCAGCCCCATTGGACGGGATTCTAACTATGGCTACACCTTC.